Below, one TCR beta chain is given with its context. It was with random hexamers that about 0.45 to 1 ug RNA was reverse transcribed. Multiplex immunoSEQ PCR targeted 54 Vbeta and 13 Jbeta TCR beta segments. TCRdb fed the immunoSEQ multiplex PCR reads into MiXCR, producing one record per CDR3 protein. The sample records some 200,000 distinct CDR3 sequences, 85% to 95% being singletons. This specimen comes from a study of CD8 T cells in Susac syndrome. This CDR3 comprises 13 residues. CDR1 and CDR2 from the germline V gene are MNHEY and SVGEGT. The TCR originated in a human donor in good health. The chain links TRBV6-2 or TRBV6-3 to TRBJ1-1; D may be TRBD1 (5 bases). The sequenced material came from CD4+ T cells from PBMCs. The CDR3 region is CTIRSGPNTEAFF. For the CDR3, the DNA is TGTACAATTCGATCAGGGCCGAACACTGAAGCTTTCTTT.